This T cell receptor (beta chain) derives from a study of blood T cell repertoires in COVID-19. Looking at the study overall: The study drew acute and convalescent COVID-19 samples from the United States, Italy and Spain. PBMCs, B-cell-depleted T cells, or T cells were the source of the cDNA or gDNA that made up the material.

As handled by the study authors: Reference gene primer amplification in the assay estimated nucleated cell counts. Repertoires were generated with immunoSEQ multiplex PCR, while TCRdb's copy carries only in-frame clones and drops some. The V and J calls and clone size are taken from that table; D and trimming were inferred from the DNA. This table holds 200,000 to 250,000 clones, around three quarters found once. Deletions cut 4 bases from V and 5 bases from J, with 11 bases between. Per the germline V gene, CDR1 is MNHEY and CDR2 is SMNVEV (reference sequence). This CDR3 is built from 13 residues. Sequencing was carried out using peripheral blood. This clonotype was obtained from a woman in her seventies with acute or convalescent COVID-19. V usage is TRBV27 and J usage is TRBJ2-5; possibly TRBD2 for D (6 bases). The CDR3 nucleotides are TGTGCCAGCAGTTCCGCCCGGGAGGAGACCCAGTACTTC. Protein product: CASSSAREETQYF.